These 7 T cell receptor beta chains came from one sample sequenced in a study of T cell responses to AZD1222 COVID-19 vaccine. Repertoires were generated with immunoSEQ multiplex PCR, while TCRdb's copy carries only in-frame clones and drops some. The sample includes around 180,000 clones, around nine tenths of them seen just once. The sample consisted of peripheral blood, taken on day 0 of AZD1222 vaccination. The receptor source for this set is an adult in good health.

This clone appeared once. The junction departs from germline at one end; a sequencing error may be responsible. This chain links TRBV19 with TRBJ1-1, with 9 nucleotides matching TRBD1. The CDR3 length is 15 residues. Germline CDR1 is LNHDA and CDR2 is SQIVND (reference sequence). The CDR3 here is CASSRPGTGNNEAFF. As DNA, the CDR3 is TGTGCCAGTAGTCGTCCCGGGACAGGGAACAATGAAGCTTTCTTT.

This sequence joins TRBV6-5 and TRBJ2-3, with TRBD1 identical over 9 bases. V lost 8 bases, J lost 4 bases, and 4 bases stayed unmatched. This CDR3 is 13 amino acids long. Germline values: CDR1 MNHEY, CDR2 SVGAGI. The CDR3 here is CASARDRADTQYF. Here the CDR3 DNA reads TGTGCCAGCGCACGGGACAGGGCAGATACGCAGTATTTT.

V gene TRBV29-1 combines with J gene TRBJ1-1, with a tentative D call TRBD1 (6 bases). V lost 5 bases to trimming and J lost 7 bases, with 17 bases between them. The germline V gene has CDR1 SQVTM and CDR2 ANQGSEA. The CDR3 covers 13 residues. CDR3: CSVLAGARSEAFF. In DNA form, the CDR3 reads TGCAGCGTTTTGGCAGGGGCGAGGAGTGAAGCTTTCTTT.

V and J are TRBV3-1 (or the pseudogene TRBV3-2) and TRBJ2-1, with 12 bases fitting TRBD2. Germline lookup yields CDR1 LGHDT and CDR2 YNNKEL (reference sequence). This CDR3 region has 17 residues. The trim removed 4 bases at V and 4 bases at J, leaving 8 bases unmatched. The CDR3 nucleotides read TGTGCCAGCAGCCCCTGGACTAGCGGGGTCACTTACAATGAGCAGTTCTTC. Translating gives CASSPWTSGVTYNEQFF.

The chain recombines TRBV7-9 with TRBJ2-1, with 10 bases fitting TRBD2. This CDR3 is 15 amino acids long. The J segment lost 4 bases and the V segment lost 5 bases, leaving 5 bases of the junction unmatched. From germline, CDR1 is SEHNR and CDR2 FQNEAQ (reference sequence). CDR3 in amino acids: CASSRTSGRYNEQFF. The CDR3 bases are TGTGCCAGCAGCCGGACTAGCGGACGATACAATGAGCAGTTCTTC.

This rearrangement joins TRBV6-5 to TRBJ1-2, with 9 positions matching TRBD1. CDR1 MNHEY and CDR2 SVGAGI come from the germline V gene. V was clipped by 4 bases and J by 5 bases; unmatched bases: 8. This CDR3 contains 15 residues. The CDR3 loop is CASSSMTGGRYGYTF. The CDR3 DNA sequence: TGTGCCAGCAGTTCCATGACAGGGGGAAGGTATGGCTACACCTTC.

V usage is TRBV6-6 and J usage is TRBJ1-5; possible D gene TRBD1, 5 bases. V was cut by 2 bases and J by 2 bases, with 7 bases left in between. The CDR3 spans 14 residues. Germline V gives CDR1 MNHNY, CDR2 SVGAGI (reference sequence). The CDR3 spells CASSYRQRNQPQHF. DNA for the CDR3: TGTGCCAGCAGTTACAGACAGCGCAATCAGCCCCAGCATTTT.